These T cell receptor beta chains were read from a single sample in a study of graft-versus-host responses after intestinal transplantation. Data came from immunoSEQ multiplex PCR; TCRdb stores just in-frame clones and leaves some out. This table has 4,500 or so clones, 25% to 35% appearing once. The material was alloreactive CD8+ T cells from a mixed lymphocyte reaction culture, obtained before transplantation. Every receptor here comes from a human patient who was an organ donor for intestinal transplantation. CDR3s include the opening cysteine and the closing phenylalanine or tryptophan. Each record gives: clone size, J gene, V gene, D gene, CDR3 DNA, CDR3 protein. D genes are given only for firm matches. The size entry is marked missing in some rows and otherwise reads once, few, many or a size class.

clone_size: few; j_call: TRBJ1-1; v_call: TRBV28; d_call: -; cdr3_nt: TGTGCCAGCAGTCCGCCCCAGGGGCCGAACACTGAAGCTTTCTTT; cdr3_aa: CASSPPQGPNTEAFF
clone_size: -; j_call: TRBJ1-5; v_call: TRBV4-1; d_call: -; cdr3_nt: TGCGCCAGCAGCCAAGATCGGGGGGTGAATCAGCCCCAGCATTTT; cdr3_aa: CASSQDRGVNQPQHF
clone_size: medium-sized; j_call: TRBJ1-5; v_call: TRBV19; d_call: -; cdr3_nt: TGTGCCAGTAGTCGGGACACCTATCAGCCCCAGCATTTT; cdr3_aa: CASSRDTYQPQHF
clone_size: few; j_call: TRBJ2-1; v_call: TRBV5-1; d_call: TRBD2; cdr3_nt: TGCGCCAGCAGCTGGGGGGGCAATGAGCAGTTCTTC; cdr3_aa: CASSWGGNEQFF
clone_size: few; j_call: TRBJ2-2; v_call: TRBV29-1; d_call: TRBD2; cdr3_nt: TGCAGCGTAGGGACTAGCGGGGGCTACGCCGGGGAGCTGTTTTTT; cdr3_aa: CSVGTSGGYAGELFF
clone_size: few; j_call: TRBJ2-1; v_call: TRBV7-9; d_call: TRBD1; cdr3_nt: TGTGCCAGCAGCCCTAGACAGGGCCGCTACAATGAGCAGTTCTTC; cdr3_aa: CASSPRQGRYNEQFF
clone_size: few; j_call: TRBJ1-6; v_call: TRBV16; d_call: TRBD1; cdr3_nt: TGTGCCAGCAGCCCCCCCGTGGGCAGGGGGCGTCGGAATTCACCCCTCCACTTT; cdr3_aa: CASSPPVGRGRRNSPLHF
clone_size: -; j_call: TRBJ1-5; v_call: TRBV27; d_call: -; cdr3_nt: TGTGCCAGCGAGACAGATCTCCCTGATCAGCCCCAGCATTTT; cdr3_aa: CASETDLPDQPQHF
clone_size: medium-sized; j_call: TRBJ2-3; v_call: TRBV28; d_call: TRBD1; cdr3_nt: TGTGCCAGCAGTTTATCGGACAGGGGCCCCACAGATACGCAGTATTTT; cdr3_aa: CASSLSDRGPTDTQYF
clone_size: few; j_call: TRBJ1-1; v_call: TRBV6-6; d_call: TRBD1; cdr3_nt: TGTGCCAGCTCACAGGGGCTAAACACTGAAGCTTTCTTT; cdr3_aa: CASSQGLNTEAFF
clone_size: few; j_call: TRBJ2-1; v_call: TRBV6-1; d_call: TRBD2; cdr3_nt: TGTGCCAGCAGTTCGATCGGGGGGAACTACAATGAGCAGTTCTTC; cdr3_aa: CASSSIGGNYNEQFF
clone_size: -; j_call: TRBJ1-1; v_call: TRBV28; d_call: -; cdr3_nt: TGTGCCAGCAGTTTACCTTGGCGTCGGGACACTGAAGCTTTCTTT; cdr3_aa: CASSLPWRRDTEAFF
clone_size: few; j_call: TRBJ2-2; v_call: TRBV13; d_call: -; cdr3_nt: TGTGCCAGCAGCTCCTGGACAGCCCCAGAGAACACCGGGGAGCTGTTTTTT; cdr3_aa: CASSSWTAPENTGELFF
clone_size: few; j_call: TRBJ2-3; v_call: TRBV5-4; d_call: -; cdr3_nt: TGTGCCAGCAGCTTCGGGGGTGGGTCAGATACGCAGTATTTT; cdr3_aa: CASSFGGGSDTQYF
clone_size: -; j_call: TRBJ1-5; v_call: TRBV2; d_call: -; cdr3_nt: TGTGCCAGCAGTGAATTGGGAGTGGGGTCCAATCAGCCCCAGCATTTT; cdr3_aa: CASSELGVGSNQPQHF
clone_size: -; j_call: TRBJ1-2; v_call: TRBV4-1; d_call: TRBD1; cdr3_nt: TGCGCCAGCAGCCAACGCCCAATCCGGGACAGGGTTCGTGGCTACACCTTC; cdr3_aa: CASSQRPIRDRVRGYTF
clone_size: few; j_call: TRBJ1-4; v_call: TRBV2; d_call: -; cdr3_nt: TGTGCCAGCACCCAAAGGGGGAAACTGTTTTTT; cdr3_aa: CASTQRGKLFF
clone_size: -; j_call: TRBJ1-1; v_call: TRBV27; d_call: -; cdr3_nt: TGTGCCAGCAGTTTGTCCAGGCTACAGACTGAAGCTTTCTTT; cdr3_aa: CASSLSRLQTEAFF
clone_size: few; j_call: TRBJ2-2; v_call: TRBV5-6; d_call: TRBD1; cdr3_nt: TGTGCCAGCAGATACGGACAGGACTTCCGGGGGGAGCTGTTTTTT; cdr3_aa: CASRYGQDFRGELFF
clone_size: many; j_call: TRBJ2-1; v_call: TRBV7-2; d_call: TRBD2; cdr3_nt: TGTGCCAGCAGCGCCGCTAGCGGGGGGGCCAATGAGCAGTTCTTC; cdr3_aa: CASSAASGGANEQFF
clone_size: -; j_call: TRBJ2-1; v_call: TRBV9; d_call: -; cdr3_nt: TGTGCCAGCAGCCCAGGGGGGCCGTACAATGAGCAGTTCTTC; cdr3_aa: CASSPGGPYNEQFF
clone_size: medium-sized; j_call: TRBJ2-3; v_call: TRBV6-6; d_call: -; cdr3_nt: TGTGCCAGCAGTTGGGGGGGCCCAGATACGCAGTATTTT; cdr3_aa: CASSWGGPDTQYF
clone_size: medium-sized; j_call: TRBJ1-5; v_call: TRBV27; d_call: TRBD1; cdr3_nt: TGTGCCAGCAGCTTGACGGGACAGGGGAACGGTCAGCCCCAGCATTTT; cdr3_aa: CASSLTGQGNGQPQHF
clone_size: medium-sized; j_call: TRBJ1-2; v_call: TRBV15; d_call: -; cdr3_nt: TGTGCCACCCGGCAGGGCATCACTAACTATGGCTACACCTTC; cdr3_aa: CATRQGITNYGYTF
clone_size: -; j_call: TRBJ2-2; v_call: TRBV9; d_call: -; cdr3_nt: TGTGCCAGCAGCGTAGCCGACAGCACCGGGGAGCTGTTTTTT; cdr3_aa: CASSVADSTGELFF
clone_size: few; j_call: TRBJ2-3; v_call: TRBV28; d_call: -; cdr3_nt: TGTGCCAGCAGCTCGGTGATAGCGGAGCCTCCCTCGTTCAGCACAGATACGCAGTATTTT; cdr3_aa: CASSSVIAEPPSFSTDTQYF
clone_size: medium-sized; j_call: TRBJ1-1; v_call: TRBV6-1; d_call: -; cdr3_nt: TGTGCCAGCAGGAAGGGCGGGGGTGAAGCTTTCTTT; cdr3_aa: CASRKGGGEAFF
clone_size: -; j_call: TRBJ2-1; v_call: TRBV28; d_call: -; cdr3_nt: TGTGCCAGCAGTCTTTATAATGAGCAGTTCTTC; cdr3_aa: CASSLYNEQFF